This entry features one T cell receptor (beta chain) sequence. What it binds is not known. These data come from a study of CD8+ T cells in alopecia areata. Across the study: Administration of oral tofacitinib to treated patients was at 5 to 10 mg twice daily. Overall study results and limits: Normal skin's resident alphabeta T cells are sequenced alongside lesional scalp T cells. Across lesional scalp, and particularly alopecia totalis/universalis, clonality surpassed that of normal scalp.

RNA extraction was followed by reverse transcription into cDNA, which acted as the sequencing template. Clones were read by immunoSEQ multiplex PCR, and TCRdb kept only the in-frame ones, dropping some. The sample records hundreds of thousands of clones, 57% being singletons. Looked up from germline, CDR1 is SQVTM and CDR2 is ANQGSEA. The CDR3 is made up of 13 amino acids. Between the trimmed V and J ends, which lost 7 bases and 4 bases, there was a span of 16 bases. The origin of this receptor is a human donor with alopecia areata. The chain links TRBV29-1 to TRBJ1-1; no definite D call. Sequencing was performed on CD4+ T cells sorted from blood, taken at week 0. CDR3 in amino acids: CSADSSAATEAFF. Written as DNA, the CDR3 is TGCAGCGCGGACTCATCTGCGGCCACTGAAGCTTTCTTT.